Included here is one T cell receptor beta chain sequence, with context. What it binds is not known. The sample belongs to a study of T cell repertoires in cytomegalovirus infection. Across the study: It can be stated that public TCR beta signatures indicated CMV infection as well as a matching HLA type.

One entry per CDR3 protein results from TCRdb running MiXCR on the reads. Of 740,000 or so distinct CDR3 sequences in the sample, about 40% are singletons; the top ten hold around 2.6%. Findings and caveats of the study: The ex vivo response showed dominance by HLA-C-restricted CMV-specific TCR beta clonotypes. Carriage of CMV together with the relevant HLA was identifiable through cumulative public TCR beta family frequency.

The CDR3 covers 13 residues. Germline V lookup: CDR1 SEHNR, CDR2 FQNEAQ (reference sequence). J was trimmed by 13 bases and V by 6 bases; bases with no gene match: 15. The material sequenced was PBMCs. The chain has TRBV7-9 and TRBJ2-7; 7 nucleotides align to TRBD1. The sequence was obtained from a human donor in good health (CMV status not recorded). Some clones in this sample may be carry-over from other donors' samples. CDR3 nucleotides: TGTGCCAGCAGACGTACAGGGGCACGAGCAGTTTACTTC. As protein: CASRRTGARAVYF. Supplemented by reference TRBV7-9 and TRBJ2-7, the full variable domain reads DTGVSQNPRHKITKRGQNVTFRCDPISEHNRLYWYRQTLGQGPEFLTYFQNEAQLEKSRLLSDRFSAERPKGSFSTLEIQRTEQGDSAMYLCASRRTGARAVYFGPGTRLTVT.